One and the same sample provided the 29 T cell receptor beta chains below, sequenced in a study of blood T cell repertoires in COVID-19. Here immunoSEQ multiplex PCR was the method, and the copy in TCRdb shows in-frame clones only, minus some. The table has 300,000 to 350,000 clones, more than 70% seen once. Sequencing used peripheral blood. The receptors derive from a young man with active or convalescent COVID-19.

The rearrangement joins TRBV19 to TRBJ1-1; D possibly corresponds to TRBD1 (5 bases). The CDR3 loop spans 16 amino acids. The V end lost 4 bases, the J end lost 5 bases, and 20 bases lay between the germline ends. Germline V lookup: CDR1 LNHDA, CDR2 SQIVND (reference sequence). The CDR3: CASSNAGRGWWTEAFF. CDR3 DNA sequence: TGTGCCAGTAGTAATGCCGGGAGGGGCTGGTGGACTGAAGCTTTCTTT.

The chain couples TRBV27 to TRBJ1-1; D gene unclear. Germline V gene lookup returns CDR1 MNHEY and CDR2 SMNVEV (reference sequence). With 6 bases removed from V and 1 base from J, the gap between germline ends came to 12 bases. The CDR3 is 14 amino acids. The CDR3 coding sequence is TGTGCCAGCAGGATACAGCTTAAGAACACTGAAGCTTTCTTT. It encodes CASRIQLKNTEAFF.

The chain employs TRBV18 and TRBJ2-3, with TRBD2 identical over 11 bases. The V gene's germline CDR1 is KGHSH and CDR2 LQKENI. J lost 5 bases, V lost 3 bases, and 4 bases had no gene match. The CDR3 has 15 amino acids. The CDR3 protein is CASSPITSGGDTQYF. In DNA, the CDR3 is TGTGCCAGCTCACCGATAACTAGCGGGGGAGATACGCAGTATTTT. Using reference TRBV18 and TRBJ2-3 for the parts outside the CDR3, the full variable domain is NAGVMQNPRHLVRRRGQEARLRCSPMKGHSHVYWYRQLPEEGLKFMVYLQKENIIDESGMPKERFSAEFPKEGPSILRIQQVVRGDSAAYFCASSPITSGGDTQYFGPGTRLTVL.

As DNA, the CDR3 is TGTGCCAGCAGTCCCCGGTCAGCCACTCAGGGGGAGCAGTACTTC. Encoded protein: CASSPRSATQGEQYF. V is TRBV6-5 and J is TRBJ2-7; D is perhaps TRBD1 (6 bases). Germline V CDR1 and CDR2: MNHEY, SVGAGI. Trimming shortened V by 5 bases and J by 7 bases, and 21 bases separated the two germline ends. This CDR3 has 15 amino acids.

The V and J genes are TRBV14 and TRBJ1-3, with 7 bases lining up with TRBD1. V gave up 4 bases and J gave up 3 bases; unmatched junction bases: 3. The CDR3 runs to 14 residues. Looked up from germline, CDR1 is SGHDN and CDR2 is FVKESK. In DNA, the CDR3 is TGTGCCAGCAGCCCCAACAGGGGTGGAAACACCATATATTTT. This codes for CASSPNRGGNTIYF.

V usage is TRBV7-9 and J usage is TRBJ1-2; D call uncertain. Germline CDR1 SEHNR, CDR2 FQNEAQ (reference sequence). With 6 bases removed from V and 7 bases from J, the gap between germline ends came to 12 bases. This CDR3 has 12 amino acids. CDR3 sequence (DNA): TGTGCCAGCAGTTCTGAGGCGGGTGGCTACACCTTC. Its protein product is CASSSEAGGYTF. The full variable domain, with the rest looked up from reference TRBV7-9 and TRBJ1-2, is DTGVSQNPRHKITKRGQNVTFRCDPISEHNRLYWYRQTLGQGPEFLTYFQNEAQLEKSRLLSDRFSAERPKGSFSTLEIQRTEQGDSAMYLCASSSEAGGYTFGSGTRLTVV.

This clone came up a few times. The J gene is TRBJ2-1, the V gene TRBV29-1, with 11 nucleotides matching TRBD1. V was pared by 6 bases and J by 4 bases, with 8 bases of the junction left unmatched. Germline values: CDR1 SQVTM, CDR2 ANQGSEA. The CDR3 has 15 amino acids. In DNA, the CDR3 is TGCAGCGTGCGAGTTGGGACAGGGGGATACAATGAGCAGTTCTTC. Amino acid sequence: CSVRVGTGGYNEQFF.

J is TRBJ2-3 and V is TRBV9; a possible D gene is TRBD2 (6 bases). V was pared by 7 bases and J by 2 bases, with 14 bases between. Germline V CDR1 and CDR2: SGDLS, YYNGEE. The CDR3 is made up of 14 amino acids. The CDR3 DNA follows: TGTGCCAGCGGTCGGGAGTGGGACACAGATACGCAGTATTTT. As protein: CASGREWDTDTQYF.

The CDR3 DNA is TGCGCCAGCAGCTTGGGACAGAACACAGATACGCAGTATTTT. Translation: CASSLGQNTDTQYF. The chain recombines TRBV5-1 with TRBJ2-3; TRBD1 is a possible D gene (5 bases). Trimming took 0 bases from V and 2 from J, leaving 7 bases between them. Germline V CDR1 and CDR2: SGHRS, YFSETQ. The CDR3 sequence is 14 residues long.

This clone appeared many times. The chain links TRBV19 to TRBJ1-3; TRBD1 matches 7 bases. Germline V gene data show CDR1 as LNHDA and CDR2 as SQIVND (reference sequence). The junction had 16 bases not matched to a gene; V was cut back by 9 bases and J by 8 bases. This CDR3 is 15 amino acids long. The CDR3 DNA reads TGTGCCAGCCTCGGGACAGTGGGTTTCGGACACACCATATATTTT. The encoded protein is CASLGTVGFGHTIYF.

V is TRBV9 and J is TRBJ2-2, with 9 bases that match TRBD1. The germline V gene has CDR1 SGDLS and CDR2 YYNGEE. The V and J ends lost 0 bases and 6 bases, in that order; junction bases with no gene match: 3. The CDR3 has 15 residues. CDR3 residues: CASSVVGQGPGELFF. Here the CDR3 DNA reads TGTGCCAGCAGCGTAGTGGGACAGGGACCCGGGGAGCTGTTTTTT.

This clone was detected only a few times. The rearrangement links TRBV19 to TRBJ2-2; 7 bases agree with TRBD2. The CDR3 is made up of 15 amino acids. The V gene's germline CDR1 is LNHDA and CDR2 SQIVND (reference sequence). After removal of 8 bases from V and 6 bases from J, the junction contained 12 bases not matched to a gene. The CDR3 loop is CASSEREVWAGELFF. The CDR3 DNA reads as TGTGCCAGTTCTGAACGGGAGGTCTGGGCCGGGGAGCTGTTTTTT.

This clone was observed a single time. The chain couples TRBV7-3 to TRBJ2-1; weak D call: TRBD2 (6 bases). The CDR3 totals 14 residues. Germline V gene sequence: CDR1 SGHTA, CDR2 FQGTGA. V lost 5 bases and J 10 bases, leaving 18 bases between the germline ends. DNA for the CDR3: TGTGCCAGCAGCCCGGGACTCGTCCAGGGAGAGCAGTTCTTC. It is translated as CASSPGLVQGEQFF.

This chain links TRBV7-3 with TRBJ2-7, with 12 bases lining up with TRBD2. J lost 3 bases, V lost 5 bases, and 5 bases had no gene match. The germline CDR1 and CDR2 sequences are SGHTA and FQGTGA. This CDR3 contains 15 residues. The CDR3 protein is CASSRGLAGHYEQYF. CDR3 nucleotide sequence: TGTGCCAGCAGCCGAGGACTAGCGGGACACTACGAGCAGTACTTC.

The gene calls are TRBV6-5 and TRBJ1-4; D unclear. Germline V lookup: CDR1 MNHEY, CDR2 SVGAGI. The CDR3 runs 16 residues. V shed 4 bases and J shed 1 base, with 13 bases lying between them. CDR3 coding DNA: TGTGCCAGCAGTTCCCTCCTTACGGGAACTAATGAAAAACTGTTTTTT. Its translation is CASSSLLTGTNEKLFF.

The V gene is TRBV9, the J gene TRBJ2-2; unclear D gene. The germline V gene has CDR1 SGDLS and CDR2 YYNGEE. The CDR3 covers 14 residues. V was clipped by 0 bases and J by 6 bases, with 9 bases between them. In nucleotides, the CDR3 is TGTGCCAGCAGCGTAGAGACTCCCCCCGGGGAGCTGTTTTTT. It yields the protein CASSVETPPGELFF.

The chain uses TRBV7-7 and TRBJ2-1; possibly TRBD1 for D (6 bases). This CDR3 is built from 13 residues. Germline loops: CDR1 SSHAT, CDR2 FNYEAQ (reference sequence). Deletions cut 5 bases from V and 3 bases from J, with 8 bases between. Here the CDR3 reads CASSPDSYNEQFF. CDR3 DNA sequence: TGTGCCAGCAGCCCGGACAGCTACAATGAGCAGTTCTTC.

This clone was seen a single time. The CDR3 nucleotides are TGTGCCAGCAGCAAAGACAGGGGTCGCACAGATACGCAGTATTTT. Its protein product is CASSKDRGRTDTQYF. The chain combines TRBV6-5 with TRBJ2-3, with TRBD1 identical over 8 bases. CDR1 and CDR2 from the germline V gene are MNHEY and SVGAGI. The CDR3 totals 15 residues. After removal of 6 bases from V and 1 base from J, the junction contained 6 bases not matched to a gene.

The CDR3 DNA follows: TGTGCCAGCAGTGAACAGGGGGAAGCTGAAGCTTTCTTT. Residues: CASSEQGEAEAFF. The rearrangement joins TRBV6-1 to TRBJ1-1; 7 bases are a match to TRBD1. Germline trimming cut 2 bases from V and 6 bases from J; bases unmatched to any gene: 3. The CDR3 extends over 13 amino acids. Germline V CDR1 and CDR2: MNHNS, SASEGT.

The V gene is TRBV11-3, the J gene TRBJ2-7; 7 bases align to TRBD2. The germline V gene has CDR1 SGHNT and CDR2 YENEEA. The CDR3 has 15 amino acids. The V and J ends lost 1 base and 1 base, in that order; junction bases with no gene match: 4. CDR3 amino acids: CASSLGPGGSYEQYF. CDR3 DNA sequence: TGTGCCAGCAGCTTAGGGCCGGGAGGTTCCTACGAGCAGTACTTC.

The J gene is TRBJ1-2, the V gene TRBV5-4, with D uncertain. CDR3 length equals 14 residues. CDR1 and CDR2 from the germline V gene are SGHNT and YYREEE (reference sequence). Trimming took off 6 bases at V and 3 bases at J, with 15 bases between the two ends. The CDR3 DNA is TGTGCCAGCACCCGACCCAACGCGGACTATGGCTACACCTTC. This encodes CASTRPNADYGYTF.

The chain links TRBV19 to TRBJ2-4; a weak D match, TRBD1 (5 bases). From germline, CDR1 is LNHDA and CDR2 SQIVND (reference sequence). The CDR3 length is 12 residues. V was pared by 3 bases and J by 8 bases, with 8 bases between. CDR3 in DNA: TGTGCCAGTAGTATGATAGGGGACATTCAGTACTTC. It codes for CASSMIGDIQYF.

This chain uses TRBV6-1 with TRBJ2-7; 9 bases map to TRBD2. Germline values: CDR1 MNHNS, CDR2 SASEGT. J gave up 2 bases and V 1 base, and 3 bases lay outside the gene matches. CDR3 size: 15 residues. CDR3 coding DNA: TGTGCCAGCAGTGAAGGACTAGCGGCCGCCTACGAGCAGTACTTC. Amino acids: CASSEGLAAAYEQYF.

This clone has a single count. The junction does not match germline at one end; this may be a read error. This sequence joins TRBV27 and TRBJ2-1, with 9 bases that match TRBD2. This CDR3 is 15 amino acids long. The germline CDR1 and CDR2 sequences are MNHEY and SMNVEV (reference sequence). The CDR3 region is CASSPTGTSYYEQFF. The CDR3 region has the DNA TGTGCCAGCAGTCCCACCGGGACTAGCTACTATGAGCAGTTCTTC.

For the CDR3, the DNA is TGTGCCAGCAGCTCCAGACATTCCACAGATACGCAGTATTTT. Its translation is CASSSRHSTDTQYF. V usage is TRBV7-2 and J usage is TRBJ2-3; D is ambiguous. Trimming shortened V by 4 bases and J by 2 bases, and 10 bases separated the two germline ends. The CDR3 covers 14 residues. CDR1 is SGHTA, CDR2 FQGNSA, per germline.

This clone was counted a single time. The sample contains more than one DNA sequence encoding this CDR3. The rearrangement links TRBV11-2 to TRBJ2-7; perhaps TRBD2 as D (5 bases). From germline, CDR1 is SGHAT and CDR2 FQNNGV. CDR3 length: 13 amino acids. With 1 base removed from V and 4 bases from J, the gap between germline ends came to 8 bases. The CDR3 sequence: CASSLGGRYEQYF. The CDR3 DNA reads as TGTGCCAGCAGCTTAGGAGGGAGATACGAGCAGTACTTC.

The gene calls are TRBV5-1 and TRBJ1-1, with 8 bases that match TRBD1. The CDR3 contains 16 residues. With V trimmed by 6 bases and J by 1 base, 11 bases remained unmatched. Per germline, CDR1 SGHRS and CDR2 YFSETQ. Written as DNA, the CDR3 is TGCGCCAGCAACCTCAAGCCAGGGGGCTCGAACACTGAAGCTTTCTTT. Translation gives CASNLKPGGSNTEAFF.

The rearrangement links TRBV19 to TRBJ2-7; the match to TRBD1 covers 7 bases. The germline CDR1 and CDR2 sequences are LNHDA and SQIVND (reference sequence). After removal of 6 bases from V and 6 bases from J, the junction contained 5 bases not matched to a gene. The length of the CDR3 is 12 residues. The CDR3, as DNA: TGTGCCAGTAGCACCTACAGGGGCGAGCAGTACTTC. This codes for CASSTYRGEQYF.

The V call is TRBV19, the J call TRBJ2-1; 11 nucleotides align to TRBD2. CDR1 and CDR2 (germline): LNHDA, SQIVND (reference sequence). The CDR3 spans 15 residues. Trimming removed 5 bases from V and 6 bases from J; junction bases left unmatched: 6. CDR3 loop: CASSLQTSGTNEQFF. The CDR3 DNA reads TGTGCCAGTAGTCTGCAGACTAGCGGGACCAATGAGCAGTTCTTC.